This passage covers 21 T cell receptor beta chains from one sample sequenced in a study of Tregs in tolerant kidney transplant recipients (dated by TCRdb to about 2019). Per the publication, the time point label means: blood sample drawn before combined kidney and bone marrow transplant. The library was obtained by the immunoSEQ multiplex PCR assay. The source is immuneACCESS, and TCRdb retained only in-frame sequences with V and J called. Part of the clones is not carried over; for the studies checked, unresolved V genes explain less than half of this, and the remainder is unexplained. The sample table holds about 110,000 clones, of which almost 90% were seen once. The ten most abundant clones make up nearly 0.35% of the sample. The sample consisted of CD4+ T cells from blood, taken before the transplant. Every receptor here comes from a human donor who received a combined kidney and bone marrow transplant.

The chain links TRBV18 to TRBJ2-1, with D possibly TRBD2 on 5 matching bases. The CDR3 extends over 15 amino acids. CDR1 and CDR2 from the germline V gene are KGHSH and LQKENI. Trimming stripped 2 bases from V and 0 bases from J, with 8 bases between. In DNA form, the CDR3 reads TGTGCCAGCTCACCATCGAGCGGCTCCTACAATGAGCAGTTCTTC. This translates into CASSPSSGSYNEQFF.

The rearrangement uses TRBV27 and TRBJ1-5; D is ambiguous. Trimming took 9 bases from V and 0 from J, leaving 18 bases between them. The CDR3 extends over 16 amino acids. CDR1 is MNHEY and CDR2 is SMNVEV in the germline V gene (reference sequence). In DNA form, the CDR3 reads TGTGCCAGTAAACCCCTGGTCGGGTATAGCAATCAGCCCCAGCATTTT. It encodes CASKPLVGYSNQPQHF.

V and J are TRBV27 and TRBJ2-5; D possibly corresponds to TRBD2 (7 bases). Germline loops: CDR1 MNHEY, CDR2 SMNVEV (reference sequence). V was pared by 5 bases and J by 5 bases, with 18 bases between. The CDR3 spans 15 residues. CDR3 in amino acids: CASSPQGRAWETQYF. The CDR3, as DNA: TGTGCCAGCAGTCCCCAGGGGAGGGCCTGGGAGACCCAGTACTTC.

This chain uses TRBV18 with TRBJ2-1, with 7 bases matching TRBD2. The CDR3 contains 14 residues. V dropped 2 bases and J dropped 8; count of bases not matched to a gene: 6. CDR1 is KGHSH and CDR2 is LQKENI in the germline V gene. The CDR3 region is CASSPGTTLHEQFF. Here the CDR3 DNA reads TGTGCCAGCTCACCAGGGACTACTCTCCATGAGCAGTTCTTC.

This chain joins TRBV7-7 and TRBJ2-1; 7 bases match TRBD2. There are 14 residues in the CDR3. Germline V gene lookup returns CDR1 SSHAT and CDR2 FNYEAQ (reference sequence). Trimming took 1 base from V and 10 from J; bases not matched to a gene: 7. This chain's CDR3 is CASSLGLAGSEQFF. CDR3 in DNA: TGTGCCAGCAGCTTAGGATTAGCGGGCTCGGAGCAGTTCTTC.

The V call is TRBV5-1, the J call TRBJ2-7; 8 positions match TRBD1. V dropped 5 bases and J dropped 6; count of bases not matched to a gene: 1. Germline V lookup: CDR1 SGHRS, CDR2 YFSETQ. This CDR3 has 11 amino acids. CDR3 sequence reads: CASRTGAEQYF. Written as DNA, the CDR3 is TGCGCCAGCAGGACAGGGGCCGAGCAGTACTTC. The full variable domain, completed using reference TRBV5-1 and TRBJ2-7, is KAGVTQTPRYLIKTRGQQVTLSCSPISGHRSVSWYQQTPGQGLQFLFEYFSETQRNKGNFPGRFSGRQFSNSRSEMNVSTLELGDSALYLCASRTGAEQYFGPGTRLTVT.

J is TRBJ2-5 and V is TRBV7-9; 10 positions agree with TRBD2. Trimming at V came to 5 bases and at J to 5 bases, leaving 5 bases not matched to a gene. The CDR3 consists of 14 residues. CDR1 is SEHNR, CDR2 FQNEAQ, per germline (reference sequence). The CDR3 spells CASSPSGGGETQYF. CDR3 nucleotides: TGTGCCAGCAGCCCTAGCGGGGGAGGGGAGACCCAGTACTTC.

This clone was found once. The chain couples TRBV6-5 to TRBJ1-6, with D unresolved. The germline V and J ends were trimmed by 8 bases and 7 bases, with 12 bases remaining between them. This CDR3 has 13 residues. The germline V gene has CDR1 MNHEY and CDR2 SVGAGI. In DNA, the CDR3 is TGTGCCAGCGGCGGGTTCGGGAATTCACCCCTCCACTTT. Amino acid sequence: CASGGFGNSPLHF.

The CDR3 nucleotides are TGTGCCAGCAGTGCCCGACTAGCGGGAGGGAGGGAGACCCAGTACTTC. This codes for CASSARLAGGRETQYF. This chain uses TRBV6-1 with TRBJ2-5; 14 bases map to TRBD2. Trimming removed 4 bases from V and 5 bases from J; junction bases left unmatched: 6. The CDR3 is 16 residues long. From germline, CDR1 is MNHNS and CDR2 SASEGT.

The V call is TRBV7-6, the J call TRBJ2-3; D remains ambiguous. The V gene lost 4 bases and the J gene lost 0 bases, with 14 bases spanning the gap. The germline gives CDR1 SGHVS, CDR2 FNYEAQ. The CDR3 loop spans 16 amino acids. The CDR3 loop reads CASSSSILDSTDTQYF. In DNA form, the CDR3 reads TGTGCCAGCAGCTCAAGCATACTCGATAGCACAGATACGCAGTATTTT.

This rearrangement joins TRBV28 to TRBJ2-1; TRBD1 matches at 8 bases. From germline, CDR1 is MDHEN and CDR2 SYDVKM. The ends lost 2 bases at V and 8 bases at J; junction bases unmatched: 5. The CDR3 runs 14 residues. The CDR3 sequence: CASSLLQGAHEQFF. The DNA of the CDR3 is TGTGCCAGCAGTTTACTTCAGGGGGCCCATGAGCAGTTCTTC.

The chain joins TRBV4-1 to TRBJ2-5; D is possibly TRBD2 (5 bases). V was shortened by 1 base and J by 4 bases, with 7 bases between the two germline ends. CDR3 size: 13 residues. Per germline, CDR1 MGHRA and CDR2 YSYEKL. CDR3 DNA sequence: TGCGCCAGCAGCCAAGGACTAATAGAGACCCAGTACTTC. This encodes CASSQGLIETQYF.

The rearrangement links TRBV12-5 to TRBJ1-1; D uncertain. Germline CDR1 reads LGHNT; CDR2 reads FRNRAP. V was shortened by 6 bases and J by 6 bases, with 14 bases between the two germline ends. The length of the CDR3 is 13 residues. Here the CDR3 reads CASGPPWEPEAFF. The DNA for the CDR3 is TGTGCTAGTGGCCCCCCCTGGGAGCCTGAAGCTTTCTTT.

This clone was observed a few times. This chain links TRBV4-1 with TRBJ2-7, with 7 bases identical to TRBD2. This CDR3 contains 13 residues. The germline V gene encodes CDR1 MGHRA and CDR2 YSYEKL. J was trimmed by 4 bases and V by 6 bases; bases with no gene match: 6. Written as DNA, the CDR3 is TGCGCCAGCAGTGGGAGGGAGGGGTACGAGCAGTACTTC. It specifies CASSGREGYEQYF.

The genes are TRBV10-2 and TRBJ2-5; D uncertain. Trimming removed 7 bases at V and 2 bases at J, with 20 bases between. This CDR3 has 16 amino acids. CDR1 is WSHSY and CDR2 is SAAADI in the germline V gene. The CDR3 protein is CASMPLPFILQETQYF. CDR3 coding DNA: TGCGCCAGCATGCCCCTGCCGTTCATACTACAAGAGACCCAGTACTTC.

The chain has TRBV30 and TRBJ2-3; weak D call: TRBD1 (6 bases). This CDR3 spans 16 amino acids. Trimming stripped 4 bases from V and 0 bases from J, with 17 bases between. Germline CDR1 and CDR2: GTSNPN and SVGIG (reference sequence). The DNA of the CDR3 is TGTGCCTGGAAGAGGGGGTCCTCCTATAGCACAGATACGCAGTATTTT. Translating gives CAWKRGSSYSTDTQYF.

The genes are TRBV10-1 and TRBJ2-3; the match to TRBD1 covers 7 bases. Germline loops: CDR1 WNHNN, CDR2 SYGVQD (reference sequence). The CDR3 sequence is 16 residues long. V dropped 2 bases and J dropped 2; count of bases not matched to a gene: 7. The CDR3 protein is CASSEPTTGNTDTQYF. Written as DNA, the CDR3 is TGCGCCAGCAGTGAGCCGACGACAGGGAACACAGATACGCAGTATTTT.

This clone appeared a single time. V gene TRBV14 combines with J gene TRBJ1-2; TRBD1 might be the D (5 bases). Germline lookup yields CDR1 SGHDN and CDR2 FVKESK. CDR3 size: 13 residues. V was trimmed by 2 bases and J by 8 bases, leaving 12 bases between them. The CDR3 nucleotides read TGTGCCAGCAGCCAATTGGGGGGGTCCGGCTACACCTTC. This encodes CASSQLGGSGYTF.

This rearrangement joins TRBV19 to TRBJ2-4; 9 nucleotides agree with TRBD1. V lost 4 bases and J lost 10; bases outside the gene matches: 11. CDR1 LNHDA and CDR2 SQIVND come from the germline V gene (reference sequence). The CDR3 length is 15 residues. CDR3 sequence reads: CASSTLPGQGVIQYF. CDR3 sequence (DNA): TGTGCCAGTAGTACCCTCCCGGGACAGGGAGTAATTCAGTACTTC.

V and J are TRBV19 and TRBJ2-7; 8 bases agree with TRBD1. The length of the CDR3 is 13 residues. Germline CDR1 is LNHDA and CDR2 is SQIVND (reference sequence). V gave up 11 bases and J gave up 6 bases; unmatched junction bases: 12. CDR3 coding DNA: TGTGCCTCCCAGGACAGGGAGACAAGCGAGCAGTACTTC. This sequence encodes CASQDRETSEQYF.

The chain recombines TRBV7-9 with TRBJ2-5; TRBD1 might be the D (6 bases). This CDR3 spans 15 amino acids. With 5 bases removed from V and 4 bases from J, the gap between germline ends came to 17 bases. Germline CDR1 reads SEHNR; CDR2 reads FQNEAQ (reference sequence). The DNA of the CDR3 is TGTGCCAGCAGCCCTGGCCGGGGACATGGAGAGACCCAGTACTTC. Translating it yields CASSPGRGHGETQYF.